Listed here are 27 T cell receptor beta chains from one sample, sequenced in a study of spatial heterogeneity in lung cancer. Time point: sample taken at primary tumor resection. TCRdb passed the 5' RACE reads through MiXCR, listing each CDR3 protein once. The sample holds 290 or so distinct CDR3 sequences; less than 55% are singletons and the top ten take 34%. These receptors lack a known antigen. Study results and limitations: How many expanded intratumoral alpha and beta TCRs were present tracked the tumor mutation count, which was a count of nonsynonymous mutations.

This specimen was lung tumor tissue, taken at surgery. Source of these receptors: a male donor with early-stage non-small cell lung cancer.

To note about this clonotype: This beta chain lies outside the target of a library built for alpha chains; its clone size means little. The V call is TRBV4-2, the J call TRBJ2-7; TRBD2 is a possible D gene (6 bases). The V end was cut by 0 bases, the J end by 0 bases, with 15 bases between. CDR1 LGHNA and CDR2 YNFKEQ come from the germline V gene. CDR3 length: 17 amino acids. The CDR3 spells CASSQDNSGKSSYEQYF. CDR3 nucleotides: TGTGCCAGCAGCCAAGATAATAGCGGAAAAAGCTCCTACGAGCAGTACTTC.

Worth noting for this clonotype: Because this beta chain is a stray read in a library intended to capture alpha chains, its abundance should not be given much weight. J is TRBJ2-3 and V is TRBV6-1; TRBD2 matches at 8 bases. V gave up 6 bases and J gave up 2 bases; unmatched junction bases: 4. CDR3 size: 14 residues. In germline, CDR1 is MNHNS, CDR2 SASEGT. The CDR3 spells CASRLAGNTDTQYF. The CDR3 coding sequence is TGTGCCAGCAGGCTAGCGGGCAACACAGATACGCAGTATTTT.

Details on this clonotype: Little can be read into the size of this beta chain, an off-target read in a library designed for alpha chains. The chain is built from TRBV7-9 and TRBJ1-1; no definite D call. The germline gives CDR1 SEHNR, CDR2 FQNEAQ (reference sequence). Trimming pared 5 bases from V and 7 bases from J, leaving 8 bases between. This CDR3 contains 11 residues. The CDR3 DNA is TGTGCCAGCAGCGGGCAGGTTGAAGCTTTCTTT. Its protein is CASSGQVEAFF.

A remark on this clonotype: Since the library was made to target alpha chains, this beta chain is a stray read and its abundance is not meaningful. V gene TRBV7-9 combines with J gene TRBJ2-7; TRBD2 matches 7 bases. Per germline, CDR1 SEHNR and CDR2 FQNEAQ (reference sequence). The V gene end was trimmed by 2 bases and the J gene end by 6 bases; junction bases not matched to a gene: 7. The CDR3 is 14 amino acids. The CDR3 DNA follows: TGTGCCAGCAGCTTATCCGGGAGGTCCGGCGAGCAGTACTTC. It yields the protein CASSLSGRSGEQYF.

A few counts support this clonotype. This beta chain is an off-target read within a library intended for alpha chains, so its frequency means little. The chain links TRBV6-1 to TRBJ2-1; no clear D gene. CDR3 size: 12 residues. The V and J ends lost 6 bases and 6 bases respectively, with 9 bases between them. Germline V gene data show CDR1 as MNHNS and CDR2 as SASEGT. CDR3 DNA sequence: TGTGCCAGCAGAGAAAGCTTCAATGAGCAGTTCTTC. This gives the protein CASRESFNEQFF.

Regarding this clonotype: Being off target in a library aimed at alpha chains, this beta chain has a size of little meaning. The J gene is TRBJ2-1, the V gene TRBV6-6, with D uncertain. Germline V gene lookup returns CDR1 MNHNY and CDR2 SVGAGI (reference sequence). There are 15 residues in the CDR3. The V end lost 0 bases, the J end lost 6 bases, and 12 bases lay between the germline ends. CDR3 in amino acids: CASSYSLGYGNEQFF. CDR3 nucleotides: TGTGCCAGCAGTTACTCGTTGGGCTACGGCAATGAGCAGTTCTTC.

Notes on this clonotype: This beta chain represents an off-target read in a library built for alpha chains; its size is of limited meaning. The rearrangement links TRBV11-2 to TRBJ2-3; 7 bases line up with TRBD1. Germline trimming cut 3 bases from V and 3 bases from J; bases unmatched to any gene: 6. Germline V CDR1 and CDR2: SGHAT, FQNNGV. The CDR3 extends over 15 amino acids. The CDR3 region has the DNA TGTGCCAGCAGCTTGGGGACAGAGAGGACAGATACGCAGTATTTT. It translates to CASSLGTERTDTQYF.

A single count supports this clonotype. This beta chain came through as a stray read in a library set up for alpha chains, and its size says little. CDR3 nucleotides: TGTGCCAGCAGTTTAAATGGGGGAAATTCACCCCTCCACTTT. As protein: CASSLNGGNSPLHF. V and J are TRBV27 and TRBJ1-6, with a possible D match to TRBD1 (5 bases). This CDR3 contains 14 residues. V was clipped by 2 bases and J by 7 bases, with 9 bases between them. The germline V gene encodes CDR1 MNHEY and CDR2 SMNVEV (reference sequence).

On this clonotype itself: This beta chain represents an off-target read in a library built for alpha chains; its size is of limited meaning. V usage is TRBV5-1 and J usage is TRBJ2-5; either TRBD1 or TRBD2 may fit D (5 bases each). Per the germline V gene, CDR1 is SGHRS and CDR2 is YFSETQ. Deletions cut 0 bases from V and 1 base from J, with 7 bases between. The CDR3 is 14 residues long. The CDR3, as DNA: TGCGCCAGCAGCTTGGAGGGGACCCAAGAGACCCAGTACTTC. Translated: CASSLEGTQETQYF. The full variable domain, its missing parts supplied by reference TRBV5-1 and TRBJ2-5, is KAGVTQTPRYLIKTRGQQVTLSCSPISGHRSVSWYQQTPGQGLQFLFEYFSETQRNKGNFPGRFSGRQFSNSRSEMNVSTLELGDSALYLCASSLEGTQETQYFGPGTRLLVL.

In regard to this clonotype: This beta chain is off target for a library built for alpha chains, so its abundance means little. This chain links TRBV28 with TRBJ2-6, with 8 bases lining up with TRBD2. The CDR3 is made up of 17 amino acids. V shed 6 bases, J shed 0 bases, and the junction held 7 bases outside the gene matches. Germline loops: CDR1 MDHEN, CDR2 SYDVKM. Written as DNA, the CDR3 is TGTGCCAGCAGGCAAGCGGGAGCGTACTCTGGGGCCAACGTCCTGACTTTC. This translates into CASRQAGAYSGANVLTF.

This clonotype occurred a few times. The size of this beta chain means little, since it is a stray read in a library made for alpha chains. V is TRBV14 and J is TRBJ1-6, with D possibly being TRBD1 (5 bases). Trimming stripped 1 base from V and 6 bases from J, with 7 bases between. From germline, CDR1 is SGHDN and CDR2 FVKESK. The CDR3 totals 14 residues. The CDR3 nucleotides read TGTGCCAGCAGCCAAGTACAGGCTAATTCACCCCTCCACTTT. Amino acids: CASSQVQANSPLHF.

This clonotype is termed hyperexpanded. For a library built for alpha chains, this beta chain is a stray read; little rests on its size. V gene TRBV5-1 combines with J gene TRBJ2-7; TRBD1 matches 7 bases. The trim removed 9 bases at V and 5 bases at J, leaving 8 bases unmatched. The CDR3 consists of 12 residues. Germline CDR1 SGHRS, CDR2 YFSETQ. The CDR3 bases are TGCGCCACCAGGGGGATTCGGGACGAGCAGTACTTC. This sequence encodes CATRGIRDEQYF. Using reference TRBV5-1 and TRBJ2-7 for the parts outside the CDR3, the full variable domain is KAGVTQTPRYLIKTRGQQVTLSCSPISGHRSVSWYQQTPGQGLQFLFEYFSETQRNKGNFPGRFSGRQFSNSRSEMNVSTLELGDSALYLCATRGIRDEQYFGPGTRLTVT.

On this clonotype: Little can be read into the size of this beta chain, an off-target read in a library designed for alpha chains. The rearrangement links TRBV20-1 to TRBJ2-7; 14 positions match TRBD2. Germline loops: CDR1 DFQATT, CDR2 SNEGSKA (reference sequence). The CDR3 contains 15 residues. V lost 6 bases, J lost 2 bases, and 6 bases stayed unmatched. The CDR3 loop reads CSAPGTSGSPYEQYF. The CDR3 DNA sequence: TGCAGTGCCCCCGGGACTAGCGGGAGCCCCTACGAGCAGTACTTC.

As for this clonotype: This beta chain slipped into a library made for alpha chains as a stray read, so its size is not meaningful. This chain links TRBV6-5 with TRBJ2-7; D remains ambiguous. The CDR3 consists of 14 residues. Trimming removed 4 bases at V and 4 bases at J, with 14 bases between. Germline assignment: CDR1 MNHEY and CDR2 SVGAGI. Written as DNA, the CDR3 is TGTGCCAGCAGTTCCCTCGGATCCCTTTACGAGCAGTACTTC. This gives the protein CASSSLGSLYEQYF.

This clonotype has just a few counts. This beta chain is off target for a library built for alpha chains, so its abundance means little. The chain links TRBV4-1 to TRBJ1-1, with D maybe TRBD1 (6 bases). The CDR3 extends over 13 amino acids. Looked up from germline, CDR1 is MGHRA and CDR2 is YSYEKL. The V end lost 8 bases, the J end lost 5 bases, and 15 bases lay between the germline ends. For the CDR3, the DNA is TGCGCCAGCGGCTACAGGGCTGGAACTGAAGCTTTCTTT. This encodes CASGYRAGTEAFF.

With respect to this clonotype: This beta chain is a stray sequence in a library constructed for alpha chains; its clone size is not meaningful. This rearrangement joins TRBV20-1 to TRBJ2-5; D may correspond to TRBD1 or TRBD2 (5 bases each). Trimming pared 0 bases from V and 7 bases from J, leaving 15 bases between. This CDR3 is 14 amino acids long. The germline CDR1 and CDR2 sequences are DFQATT and SNEGSKA (reference sequence). The CDR3 protein is CSARDGTNEATQYF. DNA for the CDR3: TGCAGTGCTAGAGATGGGACGAACGAAGCGACCCAGTACTTC.

This clonotype has a handful of counts. Since it is a stray read in a library aimed at alpha chains, this beta chain has a size that is not meaningful. The chain joins TRBV28 to TRBJ2-7, with D tentatively TRBD1 (6 bases). CDR3 length equals 12 residues. CDR1 MDHEN and CDR2 SYDVKM come from the germline V gene. Trimming removed 6 bases from V and 10 bases from J, with 16 bases in between. The CDR3: CASSLDRLRQYF. The CDR3 coding sequence is TGTGCCAGCAGCCTTGACAGGTTACGTCAGTACTTC.

About this clonotype itself: In a library made to pick up alpha chains, this beta chain is a stray read with a size that means little. The chain is built from TRBV30 and TRBJ1-5; the D is unclear. There are 14 residues in the CDR3. Trimming removed 3 bases from V and 6 bases from J, with 15 bases in between. CDR1 is GTSNPN and CDR2 is SVGIG in the germline V gene (reference sequence). The CDR3 protein is CAWRGRRAGQPQHF. The CDR3 DNA reads TGTGCCTGGAGAGGTAGGAGGGCGGGTCAGCCCCAGCATTTT.

Comment on this clonotype: This beta chain was picked up by a library intended for alpha chains and is off target, so its count carries little meaning. This chain connects TRBV11-2 to TRBJ2-3, with 10 bases fitting TRBD2. CDR1 SGHAT and CDR2 FQNNGV come from the germline V gene. The CDR3 spans 18 residues. V shed 1 base, J shed 0 bases, and the junction held 7 bases outside the gene matches. The CDR3 bases are TGTGCCAGCAGCTTAGTTCTAGCGGGAGCCTCTAGCACAGATACGCAGTATTTT. Protein product: CASSLVLAGASSTDTQYF.

Remarks on this clonotype: This beta chain is an off-target read within a library intended for alpha chains, so its frequency means little. V gene TRBV5-1 combines with J gene TRBJ2-3, with D tentatively TRBD2 (5 bases). V gave up 4 bases and J gave up 0 bases, with 12 bases separating them. The germline CDR1 and CDR2 sequences are SGHRS and YFSETQ. The CDR3 extends over 15 amino acids. For the CDR3, the DNA is TGCGCCAGCAGCCGGGGAAGGGCCAGCACAGATACGCAGTATTTT. Encoded protein: CASSRGRASTDTQYF.

A remark on this clonotype: This beta chain is an unintended read in a library built for alpha chains; its size means little. The chain couples TRBV28 to TRBJ2-7, with D unclear. The CDR3 contains 12 residues. Germline CDR1 is MDHEN and CDR2 is SYDVKM. The ends were cut back, 7 bases at V and 2 bases at J, with 9 bases in the middle. The CDR3 DNA reads TGTGCCAGCAACGACCGAACCTACGAGCAGTACTTC. Its protein product is CASNDRTYEQYF.

Concerning this clonotype: This beta chain appears as a stray read in a library generated for alpha chains; its size is not informative. The chain has TRBV11-2 and TRBJ2-1; 13 bases are a match to TRBD2. The CDR3 sequence is 15 residues long. The germline CDR1 and CDR2 sequences are SGHAT and FQNNGV. Unmatched junction bases numbered 6, after V lost 5 bases and J lost 8 bases. The DNA of the CDR3 is TGTGCCAGCAGCCTCACTAGCGGGAGGGGGGATGAGCAGTTCTTC. Protein: CASSLTSGRGDEQFF. Full variable domain (remainder filled in from reference TRBV11-2 and TRBJ2-1): EAGVAQSPRYKIIEKRQSVAFWCNPISGHATLYWYQQILGQGPKLLIQFQNNGVVDDSQLPKDRFSAERLKGVDSTLKIQPAKLEDSAVYLCASSLTSGRGDEQFFGPGTRLTVL.

A remark on this clonotype: This beta chain was picked up by a library intended for alpha chains and is off target, so its count carries little meaning. V gene TRBV7-2 combines with J gene TRBJ2-3, with D possibly TRBD2 on 5 matching bases. Trimming removed 6 bases from V and 0 bases from J, with 13 bases in between. This CDR3 is 15 amino acids long. Germline V CDR1 and CDR2: SGHTA, FQGNSA. CDR3 nucleotides: TGTGCCAGCAGTGAGGGAGTAGCGAGCACAGATACGCAGTATTTT. This codes for CASSEGVASTDTQYF.

This clonotype has more than one count but fewer than ten. A library made for alpha chains picked up this beta chain off target, so its size means little. The chain joins TRBV12-3 or TRBV12-4 to TRBJ2-1, with 10 bases matching TRBD2. CDR3 length: 14 amino acids. V shed 8 bases, J shed 4 bases, and the junction held 5 bases outside the gene matches. CDR3 sequence reads: CASGRLAGYNEQFF. The CDR3 bases are TGTGCCAGCGGTCGACTAGCGGGTTACAATGAGCAGTTCTTC.

About this clonotype itself: Being off target in a library aimed at alpha chains, this beta chain has a size of little meaning. V and J are TRBV23-1 and TRBJ2-1, with 16 bases matching TRBD2. TRBV23-1 falls under the ORF class, with uncertain function. The CDR3 extends over 19 amino acids. With 3 bases clipped from V and 7 bases from J, the junction kept 12 bases outside the gene matches. In DNA form, the CDR3 reads TGCGCCAGCAGTCATTTCGGGACTAGCGGGAGGGCCAATATGAATGAGCAGTTCTTC. Its protein product is CASSHFGTSGRANMNEQFF.

Of note for this clonotype: With the library built for alpha chains, this beta chain is off target and its frequency is not meaningful. The genes are TRBV5-1 and TRBJ2-5, with 8 bases fitting TRBD1. V shed 3 bases, J shed 5 bases, and the junction held 6 bases outside the gene matches. The CDR3 consists of 14 residues. Germline V gene lookup returns CDR1 SGHRS and CDR2 YFSETQ. The chain's CDR3 is CASSSGGGQETQYF. For the CDR3, the DNA is TGCGCCAGCAGCTCAGGGGGCGGACAGGAGACCCAGTACTTC.

This clonotype is hyperexpanded within its sample. In a library made to pick up alpha chains, this beta chain is a stray read with a size that means little. The genes are TRBV7-9 and TRBJ2-1; 13 nucleotides line up with TRBD2. CDR1 is SEHNR and CDR2 is FQNEAQ in the germline V gene (reference sequence). This CDR3 is 15 amino acids long. J gave up 9 bases and V 5 bases, and 7 bases lay outside the gene matches. The CDR3 is CASSLGTSGNAEQFF. The CDR3 coding sequence is TGTGCCAGCAGCCTGGGGACTAGCGGGAACGCTGAGCAGTTCTTC.